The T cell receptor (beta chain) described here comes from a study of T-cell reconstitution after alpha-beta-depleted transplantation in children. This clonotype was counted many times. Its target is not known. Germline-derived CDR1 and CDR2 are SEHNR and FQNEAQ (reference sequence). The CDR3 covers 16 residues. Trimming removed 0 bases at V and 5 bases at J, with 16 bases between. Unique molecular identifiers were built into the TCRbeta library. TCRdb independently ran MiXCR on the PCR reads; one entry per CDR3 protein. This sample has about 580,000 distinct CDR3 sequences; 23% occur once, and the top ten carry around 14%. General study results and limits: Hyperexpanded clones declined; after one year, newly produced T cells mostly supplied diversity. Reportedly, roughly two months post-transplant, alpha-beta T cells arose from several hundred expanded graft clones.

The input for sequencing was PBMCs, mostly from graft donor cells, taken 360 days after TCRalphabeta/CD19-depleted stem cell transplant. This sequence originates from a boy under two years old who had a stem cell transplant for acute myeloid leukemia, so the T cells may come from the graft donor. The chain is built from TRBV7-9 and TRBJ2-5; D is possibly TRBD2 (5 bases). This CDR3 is CASSLAIGSLVETQYF. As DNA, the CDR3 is TGTGCCAGCAGCTTAGCGATAGGGAGTTTGGTGGAGACCCAGTACTTC.